This T cell receptor (beta chain) was identified in a study of blood T cells in healthy people across ages. General observations from the study: In long-lived donors, naive CD4+ cell counts and diversity exceeded those of aged donors.

The use of a sample-barcoded 5' primer and a J-beta primer mix characterized a second PCR of roughly 7 to 11 cycles. One entry per CDR3 protein results from TCRdb running MiXCR on the 5' RACE reads. The data contain some 760,000 distinct CDR3 sequences, roughly 25% of them seen just once; the ten biggest clones take up more than 7.5%. V lost 5 bases to trimming and J lost 4 bases, with 8 bases between them. The CDR3 is made up of 13 amino acids. This clonotype occurred many times. The antigen remains undetermined. Separately, the same data were catalogued under a study of T cells of mothers and their children.

The receptor was derived from a boy between 10 and 17 years old in good health. This chain links TRBV12-3 or TRBV12-4 with TRBJ2-2; D might be TRBD1 (6 bases). Sequenced sample: blood. CDR3 region: CASSPRGTGELFF. For the CDR3, the DNA is TGTGCCAGCAGTCCCAGGGGCACCGGGGAGCTGTTTTTT.